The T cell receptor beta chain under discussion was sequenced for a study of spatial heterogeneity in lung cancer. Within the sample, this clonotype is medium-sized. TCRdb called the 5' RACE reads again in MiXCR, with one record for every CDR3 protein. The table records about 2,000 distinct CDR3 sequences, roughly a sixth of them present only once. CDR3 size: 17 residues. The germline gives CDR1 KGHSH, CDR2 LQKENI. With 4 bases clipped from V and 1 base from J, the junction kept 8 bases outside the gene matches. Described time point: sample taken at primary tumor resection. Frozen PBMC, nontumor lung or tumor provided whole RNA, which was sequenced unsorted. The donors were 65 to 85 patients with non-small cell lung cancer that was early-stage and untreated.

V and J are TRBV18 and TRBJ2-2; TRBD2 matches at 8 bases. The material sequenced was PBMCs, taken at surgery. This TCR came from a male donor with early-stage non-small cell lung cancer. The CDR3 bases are TGTGCCAGCTCACAAAACCGGGAGGGTCGGAACACCGGGGAGCTGTTTTTT. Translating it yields CASSQNREGRNTGELFF.